The T cell receptor beta chain under discussion was sequenced for a study of blood T cell repertoires in COVID-19. Study background: COVID-19 samples from acute and convalescent phases originated in the United States, Italy and Spain. T cells, B-cell-depleted T cells, or PBMCs supplied cDNA or gDNA.

The germline gives CDR1 SGHNT, CDR2 YYREEE (reference sequence). Deletions cut 4 bases from V and 1 base from J, with 21 bases between. CDR3 length equals 17 residues. In the original workflow: Estimation of nucleated cell counts relied on the amplification of reference gene primers. Some clones are missing from TCRdb's copy, which holds only in-frame ones; the method was immunoSEQ multiplex PCR. D and trimming were read from the DNA, whereas the V and J calls and clone size are those reported in that table. The repertoire holds about 32,000 clones, approximately 83% seen once, with around 5% in the top ten.

This receptor was identified in a woman of 80 years or more with active or convalescent COVID-19. Sequenced: peripheral blood. The rearrangement joins TRBV5-4 to TRBJ2-7; tentatively, D is TRBD2 (5 bases). CDR3 region: CASSPSGSLFASYEQYF. The DNA for the CDR3 is TGTGCCAGCAGCCCCTCGGGGAGCTTGTTTGCATCCTACGAGCAGTACTTC. Combining the CDR3 with reference TRBV5-4 and TRBJ2-7 gives the whole variable domain ETGVTQSPTHLIKTRGQQVTLRCSSQSGHNTVSWYQQALGQGPQFIFQYYREEENGRGNFPPRFSGLQFPNYSSELNVNALELDDSALYLCASSPSGSLFASYEQYFGPGTRLTVT.